The entry below describes one T cell receptor (beta chain). Its antigen is still unknown. Method: immunoSEQ multiplex PCR; TCRdb's copy keeps in-frame clones and lacks some. The sample includes 20,000 to 25,000 clones, approximately 71% of them seen just once. Sequencing in the ViraFEST assay came after antigen-specific CD4+ T cells had been expanded with viral peptide pools, which were used to stimulate PBMC. When ten to eleven days of culture had elapsed, CD4+ T cells were isolated. Vaccine recipients, nucleocapsid antibody negative, had no prior SARS-CoV-2 infection. Wells containing two million PBMC each were cultured with about 9 IU/ml IL-2 and approximately 9.6 ug/ml peptides. Half-medium replacement with IL-2 medium occurred on days 3 and 7. This sample stems from a study of vaccination effects on CD4 cells after COVID-19. General study results and limits: Convalescent patients were scarce, and early post-infection timepoints were absent. Marked clonal contraction was seen in infection- and vaccine-induced clones late after vaccination.

Per germline, CDR1 MGHRA and CDR2 YSYEKL. The CDR3 is 15 amino acids. Trimming left V 1 base short and J 5 bases short, with 12 bases between. V and J are TRBV4-1 and TRBJ1-5; D possibly corresponds to TRBD1 (6 bases). The input for sequencing was CD4+ T cells from PBMCs cultured with HCoV-OC43 spike peptides, taken before COVID-19 vaccination. Indicated subset: HCoV-OC43 spike overlapping peptide pool stimulation. The clonotype originates from a human donor who received a COVID-19 vaccine. The CDR3 loop is CASSQVLAGDQPQHF. CDR3 nucleotide sequence: TGCGCCAGCAGCCAAGTCCTGGCAGGGGATCAGCCCCAGCATTTT.